The 4 T cell receptor beta chains presented below share a single source sample, sequenced in a study of patients and donors after allogeneic stem cell transplantation. One entry per CDR3 protein, called by TCRdb with MiXCR from the RT-PCR reads. The sample has some 40,000 distinct CDR3 sequences; more than 30% are singletons. What was sequenced was blood, either unsorted or a sorted T cell fraction (not recorded which). Receptors originate from a human donor who was either an allogeneic HSCT recipient or a stem cell or donor lymphocyte infusion donor (not recorded which). It is not recorded whose cells these are; they may come from a transplant donor.

The chain recombines TRBV5-6 with TRBJ2-7, with TRBD2 identical over 7 bases. The germline CDR1 and CDR2 sequences are SGHDT and YYEEEE. V was pared by 1 base and J by 5 bases, with 6 bases of the junction left unmatched. The CDR3 runs 14 residues. The CDR3 reads CASSLLGLRNEQYF. CDR3 coding DNA: TGTGCCAGCAGCTTGCTGGGACTAAGGAACGAGCAGTACTTC.

This clonotype has more than one count but fewer than ten. The chain links TRBV27 to TRBJ2-2; D may be TRBD1 (5 bases). Germline values: CDR1 MNHEY, CDR2 SMNVEV (reference sequence). The CDR3 has 14 amino acids. V dropped 7 bases and J dropped 7 bases, with 16 bases sitting between them. CDR3 in DNA: TGTGCCAGCAAGATATATGGGGCGAACGGGGAGCTGTTTTTT. Translated: CASKIYGANGELFF.

This clonotype appeared a few times. The rearrangement links TRBV5-5 to TRBJ2-3, with D tentatively TRBD1 (5 bases). This CDR3 has 13 residues. Trimming cost V 3 bases and J 5 bases, with 10 bases left between them. The germline V gene encodes CDR1 SGHKS and CDR2 YYEKEE (reference sequence). The CDR3 coding sequence is TGTGCCAGCAGCTGGCCAGGGATAGATACGCAGTATTTT. This translates into CASSWPGIDTQYF.

Here the CDR3 DNA reads TGTGCCAGCAGCGTGGGCGTTTGGGAAGAAGAGACCCAGTACTTC. It yields the protein CASSVGVWEEETQYF. This chain connects TRBV9 to TRBJ2-5, with D unclear. V was cut by 2 bases and J by 3 bases, with 14 bases left in between. Germline V gene sequence: CDR1 SGDLS, CDR2 YYNGEE. The CDR3 loop spans 15 amino acids.